Shown below are 9 T cell receptor delta chains from a single sample sequenced in a study of γδ T cells in repeated Plasmodium falciparum infection (dated by TCRdb to the early 2020s). Library construction relied on multiplex PCR. The sample was run on an Illumina MiSeq. TCRdb called clones afresh from the public reads with CATT; identical DNA rows were later merged. The sample profile shows approximately 93,000 delta-chain clones; 0.85% to 1% of them were found once. The top ten hold over 8.5% of the sample. For bulk TCR repertoire analysis, Vgamma9/Vdelta2+ and Vdelta2-negative gammadelta T cell populations were flow-sorted out of peripheral blood mononuclear cells. Sequenced input: gamma-delta T cells from blood. Every receptor here comes from a pool of human donors (malaria-infected and uninfected, not separated).

On this clone itself: TCRdb assigns this DNA the protein of a much larger clone, which departs from its translation at residue 3; this likely reflects a read error, and the protein shown comes from translating the DNA. The chain has TRDV2 and TRDJ1; the match to TRDD3 covers 11 bases. The germline CDR1 and CDR2 sequences are GEAIGNYY and EKD. This CDR3 contains 15 residues. The CDR3 DNA reads as TGTGCCTGGGACACGATTAACCTGGGGGATACTAAACTCATCTTT. Its protein product is CAWDTINLGDTKLIF.

This clone was counted many times. TCRdb's protein for this DNA is that of a much larger clone and differs from the translation at residue 4, likely a read error; the protein shown is the DNA translation. J is TRDJ1 and V is TRDV2, with 9 bases aligning to TRDD3. TCRdb does not report a J gene; here it was assigned by matching the DNA to germline references. Germline V gives CDR1 GEAIGNYY, CDR2 EKD. The CDR3 spans 16 residues. Germline trimming cut 5 bases from V and 4 bases from J; bases unmatched to any gene: 13. In DNA form, the CDR3 reads TGTGCCTGTGGTGGTACTGGGGGACGTAACTACGATAAACTCATCTTT. Translated: CACGGTGGRNYDKLIF.

In the case of this clone: This likely stems from a read error, as it lies one base from a far larger clone. The same CDR3 arises from other DNA sequences in this sample as well. Here the V gene is TRDV2, but the J gene went uncalled; the tabulated D call, TRDD3, remains unverified against the DNA. Germline CDR1 GEAIGNYY, CDR2 EKD. This CDR3 region has 19 residues. CDR3 amino acids: CACDTVSPGGGQYTDKLIF. The CDR3 DNA reads as TGTGCCTGTGACACCGTTTCCCCTGGGGGGGGCCAGTACACCGATAAACTCATCTTC.

This clone came up a few times. A far larger clone is just one base off, so this is likely a read error. This specimen includes other DNA sequences encoding the same CDR3. The gene calls are TRDV1 and TRDJ1, with 9 bases matching TRDD3. The junction had 18 bases not matched to a gene; V was cut back by 5 bases and J by 2 bases. The germline V gene has CDR1 TSWWSYY and CDR2 QGS. The CDR3 consists of 19 residues. Here the CDR3 DNA reads TGTGCTCTTGGGACCCCGATCCCCATTGCGCTGGGGGATACCGATAAACTCATCTTT. Translated: CALGTPIPIALGDTDKLIF.

With regard to this clone: The protein that TCRdb holds for this DNA derives from a much larger clone and differs from the translated DNA at residue 6, which likely indicates a read error; the protein shown here is translated from the DNA. The J gene is TRDJ1, the V gene TRDV1, with 7 bases aligning to TRDD3. TCRdb is silent on the J gene; assignment here came from matching the DNA to germline. Germline loops: CDR1 TSWWSYY, CDR2 QGS. The CDR3 covers 19 residues. J was trimmed by 0 bases and V by 4 bases; bases with no gene match: 17. CDR3 DNA sequence: TGTGCTCTTGGGGCCCCTCCTCCGGAATGGGGGACGTACACCGATAAACTCATCTTT. Its protein product is CALGAPPPEWGTYTDKLIF.

V and J are TRDV1 and TRDJ1; perhaps TRDD2 as D (6 bases). Because TCRdb records no J gene, it was assigned here through a match of the DNA to germline. This CDR3 has 24 amino acids. V lost 5 bases and J 3 bases, leaving 43 bases between the germline ends. CDR1 is TSWWSYY and CDR2 is QGS in the germline V gene. CDR3 loop: CALGLSWPSPFDLLENPYADKLIF. In DNA, the CDR3 is TGTGCTCTTGGGCTAAGTTGGCCTTCCCCGTTCGACTTACTGGAAAACCCGTACGCCGATAAACTCATCTTT.

Worth noting for this clone: The protein held in TCRdb is that of a much larger clone and does not match this DNA's translation at residue 4, likely because of a read error; the protein shown is translated from the DNA. V is TRDV2 and J is TRDJ1; 7 nucleotides line up with TRDD3. TCRdb is silent on the J gene; assignment here came from matching the DNA to germline. CDR3 length equals 18 residues. Germline CDR1 is GEAIGNYY and CDR2 is EKD. The junction had 17 bases not matched to a gene; V was cut back by 5 bases and J by 0 bases. CDR3: CACVPLSTGVGYTDKLIF. The CDR3, as DNA: TGTGCCTGTGTGCCCCTCTCTACTGGGGTCGGGTACACCGATAAACTCATCTTT.

This clone was seen a few times. The protein TCRdb gives is from a much larger clone and does not agree with this DNA's translation at residue 4, likely a read error; the protein shown here comes from the DNA. This chain joins TRDV2 and TRDJ1, with TRDD3 matching over 8 bases. Matching the DNA to germline supplied the J gene, which TCRdb does not give. The CDR3 is 19 amino acids. After removal of 5 bases from V and 0 bases from J, the junction contained 19 bases not matched to a gene. Germline CDR1 and CDR2: GEAIGNYY and EKD. The CDR3 region has the DNA TGTGCCTGTGGCTCACACAAGATGCTGGGGGACCCGTACACCGATAAACTCATCTTT. Translating it yields CACGSHKMLGDPYTDKLIF.

This clone has more than one count but fewer than ten. With a far larger clone one base away, a read error is the likely cause. The sample holds other DNA sequences that translate to the same CDR3. This chain links TRDV1 with TRDJ1, with D perhaps TRDD3 (9 bases). The V gene's germline CDR1 is TSWWSYY and CDR2 QGS. The CDR3 sequence is 22 residues long. CDR3 residues: CALGAYPVAFLKYWGKTDKLIF. CDR3 coding DNA: TGTGCCCTTGGGGCCTACCCTGTCGCCTTCCTAAAGTACTGGGGGAAAACCGATAAACTCATCTTT.